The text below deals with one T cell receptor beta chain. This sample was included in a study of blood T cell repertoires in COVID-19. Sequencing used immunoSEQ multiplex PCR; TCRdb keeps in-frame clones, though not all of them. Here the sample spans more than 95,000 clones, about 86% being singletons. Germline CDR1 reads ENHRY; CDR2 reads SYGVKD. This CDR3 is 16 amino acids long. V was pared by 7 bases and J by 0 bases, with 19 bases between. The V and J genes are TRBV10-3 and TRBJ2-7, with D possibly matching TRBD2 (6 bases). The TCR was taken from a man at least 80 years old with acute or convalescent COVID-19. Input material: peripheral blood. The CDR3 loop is CAITGGSAGSSYEQYF. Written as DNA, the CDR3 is TGTGCCATCACCGGAGGGTCGGCGGGGAGCTCCTACGAGCAGTACTTC.